This passage covers 3 T cell receptor beta chains from one sample sequenced in a study of blood T cell repertoires in COVID-19. Libraries were prepared by immunoSEQ multiplex PCR; TCRdb keeps only in-frame clonotypes and omits some of them. Here the sample spans 200,000 to 300,000 clones, 70% to 90% being singletons. Sequenced sample: peripheral blood. The receptors were sampled from a woman aged 55-75 years with active or convalescent COVID-19.

The chain combines TRBV2 with TRBJ1-1; 8 nucleotides align to TRBD1. The J segment lost 3 bases and the V segment lost 6 bases, leaving 12 bases of the junction unmatched. Looked up from germline, CDR1 is SNHLY and CDR2 is FYNNEI. This CDR3 contains 16 residues. The CDR3 here is CASRPRTGMLYTEAFF. The CDR3, as DNA: TGTGCCAGCAGGCCGAGGACAGGGATGCTGTACACTGAAGCTTTCTTT.

This chain joins TRBV5-1 and TRBJ2-5, with D maybe TRBD2 (5 bases). The CDR3 has 15 residues. The germline V gene has CDR1 SGHRS and CDR2 YFSETQ. V was clipped by 1 base and J by 8 bases, with 18 bases between them. This chain's CDR3 is CASSLQSGSQSTQYF. The CDR3 bases are TGCGCCAGCAGCTTGCAGTCTGGGAGCCAGTCAACCCAGTACTTC.

Only a few counts were recorded for this clone. J is TRBJ1-2 and V is TRBV6-6; 8 bases fit TRBD1. V shed 8 bases and J 3 bases; nucleotides not matched to a gene: 11. The CDR3 totals 15 residues. Germline V gene sequence: CDR1 MNHNY, CDR2 SVGAGI (reference sequence). The CDR3 DNA is TGTGCCAGCTGGACGGACAGGGAAGGGGACTATGGCTACACCTTC. It translates to CASWTDREGDYGYTF.